This T cell receptor (beta chain) came from a study of T cells in localized non-small cell lung cancer. Study results and caveats: Within adjacent lung there appeared a median around 55 of the top 100 tumor clones.

Profiling relied on immunoSEQ multiplex PCR, and the TCRdb table lists in-frame clones only, not all of them. Of 130,000 or so clones listed, around 92% were seen once; the top ten hold over 1.5%. About this clone itself: Its antigen is currently unknown.

This CDR3 has 12 residues. The germline gives CDR1 SGHRS, CDR2 YFSETQ. Trimming shortened V by 4 bases and J by 11 bases, and 15 bases separated the two germline ends. This chain joins TRBV5-1 and TRBJ1-1, with a tentative D call TRBD1 (5 bases). The receptor comes from a female donor aged 60 or older with stage I lung adenocarcinoma. The specimen comprised peripheral blood, sampled before any cancer treatment. Here the CDR3 DNA reads TGCGCCAGCAGCCCGGGGACCCTGGGTGCTTTCTTT. Encoded protein: CASSPGTLGAFF.